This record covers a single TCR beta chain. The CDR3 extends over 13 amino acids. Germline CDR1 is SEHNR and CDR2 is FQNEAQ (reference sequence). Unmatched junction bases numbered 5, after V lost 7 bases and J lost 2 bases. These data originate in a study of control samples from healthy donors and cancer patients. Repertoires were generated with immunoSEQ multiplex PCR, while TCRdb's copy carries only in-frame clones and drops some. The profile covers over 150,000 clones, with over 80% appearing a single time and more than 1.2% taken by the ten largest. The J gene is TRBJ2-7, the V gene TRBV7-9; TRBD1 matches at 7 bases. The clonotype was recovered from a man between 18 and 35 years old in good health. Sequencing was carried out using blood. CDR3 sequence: CASTRQGTYEQYF. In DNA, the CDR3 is TGTGCCAGCACCCGACAGGGTACCTACGAGCAGTACTTC.